The T cell receptor (beta chain) under discussion was sequenced for a study of metastatic and nonmetastatic thyroid tumors. About the study: Both malignant and benign thyroid patients supplied peripheral blood and tumor or nodule tissue samples, across which the repertoires of these patients were then compared.

No patient received treatment before thyroid surgery. With respect to this clone: Antigen specificity is unknown.

Study-wide points: Significantly greater TCR beta diversity was reportedly found in malignant thyroid tumors than in benign nodules (in blood and tumor).

Original analysis: What underpinned the distant-metastasis classifier for papillary thyroid cancer was the set of CDR3 differences across clinicopathological groups. Through MiXCR, TCRdb re-clonotyped the PCR reads. Here the V and J calls rest on TCRdb's processing, not on the authors' analysis. Of about 19,000 clones in the sample, 34% were seen once. CDR3 length: 19 residues. Germline assignment: CDR1 SGHAT and CDR2 FQDESV (reference sequence). With 0 bases clipped from V and 2 bases from J, the junction kept 7 bases outside the gene matches. The chain uses TRBV11-1 and TRBJ2-1; TRBD2 aligns across 13 bases. The clonotype originates from a male donor with papillary thyroid cancer or a benign thyroid nodule (not recorded which). Some clones in this sample may be carry-over from other donors' samples. The sample was tumor tissue. The CDR3 loop is CASSLAGTSGMGAYNEQFF. In nucleotides, the CDR3 is TGTGCCAGCAGCTTAGCGGGGACTAGCGGGATGGGTGCCTACAATGAGCAGTTCTTC.